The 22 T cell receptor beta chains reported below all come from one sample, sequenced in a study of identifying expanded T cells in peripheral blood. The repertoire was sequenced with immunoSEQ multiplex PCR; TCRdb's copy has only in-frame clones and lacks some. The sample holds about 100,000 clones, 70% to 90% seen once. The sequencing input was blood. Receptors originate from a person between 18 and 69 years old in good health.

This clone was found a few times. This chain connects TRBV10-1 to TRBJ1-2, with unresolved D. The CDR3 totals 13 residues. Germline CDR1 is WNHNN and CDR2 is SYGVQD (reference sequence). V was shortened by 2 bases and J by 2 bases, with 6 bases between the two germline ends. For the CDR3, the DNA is TGCGCCAGCAGTGAGGGCAGCAACTATGGCTACACCTTC. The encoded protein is CASSEGSNYGYTF.

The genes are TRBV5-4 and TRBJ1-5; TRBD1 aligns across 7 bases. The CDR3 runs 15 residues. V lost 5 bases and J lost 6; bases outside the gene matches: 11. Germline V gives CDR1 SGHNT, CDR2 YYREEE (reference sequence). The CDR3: CASRDGDRAGQPQHF. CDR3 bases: TGTGCCAGCAGAGACGGCGACAGGGCGGGTCAGCCCCAGCATTTT.

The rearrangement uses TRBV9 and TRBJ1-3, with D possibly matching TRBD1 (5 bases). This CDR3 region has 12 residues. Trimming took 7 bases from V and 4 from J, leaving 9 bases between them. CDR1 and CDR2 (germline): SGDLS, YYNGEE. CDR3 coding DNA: TGTGCCAGCCAGGGTAAGGGAAACACCATATATTTT. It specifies CASQGKGNTIYF.

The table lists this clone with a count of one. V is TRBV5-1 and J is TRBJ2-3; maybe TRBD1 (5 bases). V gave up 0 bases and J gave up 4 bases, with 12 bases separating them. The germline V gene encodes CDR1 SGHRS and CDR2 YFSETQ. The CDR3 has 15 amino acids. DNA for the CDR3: TGCGCCAGCAGCTTGGTCAGGGCTCAGGCAGATACGCAGTATTTT. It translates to CASSLVRAQADTQYF.

The CDR3 is CASSNSGGETQYF. In DNA, the CDR3 is TGTGCCAGTAGCAATTCAGGGGGAGAGACCCAGTACTTC. This chain joins TRBV19 and TRBJ2-5, with 7 bases identical to TRBD1. The germline gives CDR1 LNHDA, CDR2 SQIVND (reference sequence). Germline trimming cut 6 bases from V and 4 bases from J; bases unmatched to any gene: 5. The length of the CDR3 is 13 residues.

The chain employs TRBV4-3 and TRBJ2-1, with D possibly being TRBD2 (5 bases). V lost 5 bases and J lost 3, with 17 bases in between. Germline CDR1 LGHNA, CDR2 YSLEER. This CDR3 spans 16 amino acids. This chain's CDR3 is CASSWTAGKLYNEQFF. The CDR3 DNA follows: TGCGCCAGCAGCTGGACTGCAGGTAAACTCTACAATGAGCAGTTCTTC.

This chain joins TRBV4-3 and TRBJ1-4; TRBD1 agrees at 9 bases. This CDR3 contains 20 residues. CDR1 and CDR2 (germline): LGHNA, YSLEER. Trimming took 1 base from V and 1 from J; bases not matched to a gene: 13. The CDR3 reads CASSQGFRGTGSQTNEKLFF. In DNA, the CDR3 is TGCGCCAGCAGCCAAGGGTTTCGCGGGACAGGGTCACAAACTAATGAAAAACTGTTTTTT.

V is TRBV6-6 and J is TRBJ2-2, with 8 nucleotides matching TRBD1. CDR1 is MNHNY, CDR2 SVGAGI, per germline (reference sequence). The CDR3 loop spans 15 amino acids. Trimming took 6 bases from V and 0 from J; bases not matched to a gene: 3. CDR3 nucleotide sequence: TGTGCCAGCAGCGTACAGGGGGCGAACACCGGGGAGCTGTTTTTT. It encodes CASSVQGANTGELFF.

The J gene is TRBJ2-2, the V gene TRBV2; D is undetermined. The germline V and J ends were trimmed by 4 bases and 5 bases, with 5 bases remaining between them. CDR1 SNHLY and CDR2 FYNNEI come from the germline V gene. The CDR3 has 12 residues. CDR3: CASSAATGELFF. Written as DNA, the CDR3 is TGTGCCAGCAGTGCGGCGACCGGGGAGCTGTTTTTT.

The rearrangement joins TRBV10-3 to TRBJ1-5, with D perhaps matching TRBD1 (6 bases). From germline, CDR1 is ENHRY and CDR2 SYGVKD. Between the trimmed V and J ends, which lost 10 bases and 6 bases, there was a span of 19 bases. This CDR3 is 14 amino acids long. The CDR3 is CATREGGWAQPQHF. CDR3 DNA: TGTGCCACGCGGGAAGGGGGGTGGGCTCAGCCCCAGCATTTT.

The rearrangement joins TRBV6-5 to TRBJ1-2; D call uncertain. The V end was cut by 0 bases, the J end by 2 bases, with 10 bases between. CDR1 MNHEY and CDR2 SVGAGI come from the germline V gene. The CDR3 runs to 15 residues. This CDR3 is CASSYSASSNYGYTF. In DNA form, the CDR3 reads TGTGCCAGCAGTTACTCGGCCAGTTCAAACTATGGCTACACCTTC.

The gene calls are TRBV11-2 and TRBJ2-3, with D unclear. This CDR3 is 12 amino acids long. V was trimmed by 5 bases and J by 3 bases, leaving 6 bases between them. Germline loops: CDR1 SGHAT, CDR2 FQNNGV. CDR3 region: CASSPGTDTQYF. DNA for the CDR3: TGTGCCAGCAGCCCCGGGACAGATACGCAGTATTTT.

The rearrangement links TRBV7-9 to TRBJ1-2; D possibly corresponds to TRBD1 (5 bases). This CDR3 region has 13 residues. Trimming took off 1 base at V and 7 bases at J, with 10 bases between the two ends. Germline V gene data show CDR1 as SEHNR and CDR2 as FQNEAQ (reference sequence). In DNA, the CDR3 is TGTGCCAGCAGCTTAGGCAGGGAAGGTGGCTACACCTTC. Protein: CASSLGREGGYTF.

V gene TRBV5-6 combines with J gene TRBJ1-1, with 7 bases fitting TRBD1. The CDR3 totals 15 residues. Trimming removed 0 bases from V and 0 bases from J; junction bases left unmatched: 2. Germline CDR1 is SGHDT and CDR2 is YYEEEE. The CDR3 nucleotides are TGTGCCAGCAGCTTGGTAGGGGGCATGAACACTGAAGCTTTCTTT. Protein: CASSLVGGMNTEAFF.

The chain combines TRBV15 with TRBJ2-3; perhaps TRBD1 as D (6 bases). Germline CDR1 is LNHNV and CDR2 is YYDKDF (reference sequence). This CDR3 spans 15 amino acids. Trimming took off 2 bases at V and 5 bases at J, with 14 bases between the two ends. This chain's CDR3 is CATSRSTGIRDTQYF. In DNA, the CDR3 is TGTGCCACCAGCAGATCAACAGGGATTAGAGATACGCAGTATTTT.

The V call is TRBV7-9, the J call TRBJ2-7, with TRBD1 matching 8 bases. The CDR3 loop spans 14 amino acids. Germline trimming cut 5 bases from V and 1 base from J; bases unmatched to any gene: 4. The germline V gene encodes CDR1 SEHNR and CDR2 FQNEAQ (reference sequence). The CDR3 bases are TGTGCCAGCAGCGAACAGGGGGTTTCCTACGAGCAGTACTTC. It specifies CASSEQGVSYEQYF. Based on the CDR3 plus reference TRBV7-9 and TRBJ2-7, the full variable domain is DTGVSQNPRHKITKRGQNVTFRCDPISEHNRLYWYRQTLGQGPEFLTYFQNEAQLEKSRLLSDRFSAERPKGSFSTLEIQRTEQGDSAMYLCASSEQGVSYEQYFGPGTRLTVT.

For the CDR3, the DNA is TGTGCCAGCAGCTTAGCGGAGGGCGCGAATGAGCAGTTCTTC. This sequence encodes CASSLAEGANEQFF. V and J are TRBV7-2 and TRBJ2-1, with TRBD2 as a possible D gene (6 bases). CDR1 and CDR2 (germline): SGHTA, FQGNSA. The CDR3 totals 14 residues. Trimming pared 0 bases from V and 7 bases from J, leaving 10 bases between.

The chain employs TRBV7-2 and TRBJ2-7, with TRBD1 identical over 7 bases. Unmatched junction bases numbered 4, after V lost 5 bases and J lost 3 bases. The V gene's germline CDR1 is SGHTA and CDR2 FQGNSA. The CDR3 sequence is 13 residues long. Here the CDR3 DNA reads TGTGCCAGCAGCATAGGGGGCGTCTACGAGCAGTACTTC. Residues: CASSIGGVYEQYF.

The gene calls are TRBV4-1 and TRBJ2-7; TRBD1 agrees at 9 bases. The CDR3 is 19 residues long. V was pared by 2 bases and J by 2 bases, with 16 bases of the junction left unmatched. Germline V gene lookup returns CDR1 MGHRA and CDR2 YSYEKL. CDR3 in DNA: TGCGCCAGCAGCCAAAACTTCCCGGGACAGGGAATTTCCACCTACGAGCAGTACTTC. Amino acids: CASSQNFPGQGISTYEQYF.

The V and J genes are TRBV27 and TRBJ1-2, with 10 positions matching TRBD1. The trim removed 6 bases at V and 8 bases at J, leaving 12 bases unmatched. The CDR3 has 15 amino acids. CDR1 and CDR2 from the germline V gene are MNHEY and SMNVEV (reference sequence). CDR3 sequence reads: CASSRNRQGAGGYTF. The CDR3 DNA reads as TGTGCCAGCAGCCGAAACCGACAGGGGGCAGGGGGCTACACCTTC.

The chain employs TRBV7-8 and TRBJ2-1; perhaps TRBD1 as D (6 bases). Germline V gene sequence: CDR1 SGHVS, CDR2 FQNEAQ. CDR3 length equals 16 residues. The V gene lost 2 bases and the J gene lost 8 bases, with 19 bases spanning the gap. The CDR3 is CASSLMGAPDQYEQFF. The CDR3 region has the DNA TGTGCCAGCAGCTTAATGGGGGCGCCCGATCAATATGAGCAGTTCTTC.

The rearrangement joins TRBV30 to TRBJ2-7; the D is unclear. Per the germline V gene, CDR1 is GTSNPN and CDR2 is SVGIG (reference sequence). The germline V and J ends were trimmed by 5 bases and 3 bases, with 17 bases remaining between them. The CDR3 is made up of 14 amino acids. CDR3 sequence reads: CAWGMSPNIYEQYF. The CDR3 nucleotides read TGTGCCTGGGGGATGAGTCCTAATATCTACGAGCAGTACTTC.